These 8 T cell receptor beta chains were sequenced from one sample in a study of cytomegalovirus exposure and HLA in healthy donors. Use of 60 Vbeta and 13 Jbeta primers characterized the PCR. Assay: immunoSEQ multiplex PCR; the TCRdb copy retains only in-frame clones and omits some. The data show around 170,000 clones, roughly 80% seen once. Specimen: PBMCs. The receptors were gathered from a woman aged 50 to 60 in good health and CMV-seropositive.

The rearrangement uses TRBV14 and TRBJ2-3; maybe TRBD1 (6 bases). The germline gives CDR1 SGHDN, CDR2 FVKESK. The length of the CDR3 is 16 residues. V lost 0 bases and J lost 3, with 13 bases in between. The CDR3 DNA sequence: TGTGCCAGCAGCCAAGATCGAGGGGGTGGTACAGATACGCAGTATTTT. Translation: CASSQDRGGGTDTQYF.

The chain combines TRBV6-5 with TRBJ2-1; 7 bases are a match to TRBD1. V shed 6 bases, J shed 2 bases, and the junction held 1 base outside the gene matches. CDR3 size: 13 residues. From germline, CDR1 is MNHEY and CDR2 SVGAGI. CDR3 region: CASSDRAYNEQFF. The DNA for the CDR3 is TGTGCCAGCAGCGACAGGGCCTACAATGAGCAGTTCTTC.

The chain combines TRBV20-1 with TRBJ2-3, with D unresolved. Germline assignment: CDR1 DFQATT and CDR2 SNEGSKA (reference sequence). The length of the CDR3 is 11 residues. V lost 7 bases, J lost 1 base, and 6 bases lay in between. In DNA, the CDR3 is TGCAGTGTGCAGGGCACAGATACGCAGTATTTT. Its translation: CSVQGTDTQYF.

This rearrangement joins TRBV5-5 to TRBJ2-7; D is ambiguous. Germline V gene sequence: CDR1 SGHKS, CDR2 YYEKEE (reference sequence). V lost 0 bases and J lost 2, with 12 bases in between. The CDR3 covers 15 residues. This CDR3 is CASSLEVRPTYEQYF. The DNA for the CDR3 is TGTGCCAGCAGCTTGGAGGTCAGGCCCACCTACGAGCAGTACTTC.

The V call is TRBV6-1, the J call TRBJ2-3; 9 nucleotides agree with TRBD1. After removal of 10 bases from V and 4 bases from J, the junction contained 12 bases not matched to a gene. CDR3 length: 15 residues. Looked up from germline, CDR1 is MNHNS and CDR2 is SASEGT. The CDR3 DNA reads TGTGCCAAAAACCCGGGACAGGGTAATCCAGATACGCAGTATTTT. This encodes CAKNPGQGNPDTQYF.

This clone came up a few times. The chain uses TRBV6-6 and TRBJ1-1; no clear D. V was pared by 5 bases and J by 3 bases, with 13 bases between. Per germline, CDR1 MNHNY and CDR2 SVGAGI (reference sequence). This CDR3 comprises 14 residues. The CDR3 bases are TGTGCCAGCAGTCTCTTGGCCGGGGACACTGAAGCTTTCTTT. It specifies CASSLLAGDTEAFF.

V and J are TRBV13 and TRBJ2-1; 8 nucleotides align to TRBD2. The V and J ends lost 8 bases and 0 bases, in that order; junction bases with no gene match: 6. Germline lookup yields CDR1 PRHDT and CDR2 FYEKMQ (reference sequence). This CDR3 comprises 15 residues. The CDR3 sequence: CASLAGRSSYNEQFF. The DNA of the CDR3 is TGTGCCAGCCTAGCGGGCAGGAGCTCCTACAATGAGCAGTTCTTC.

The chain combines TRBV6-6 with TRBJ2-2, with a possible D match to TRBD2 (5 bases). The CDR3 length is 12 residues. In germline, CDR1 is MNHNY, CDR2 SVGAGI (reference sequence). The V end was cut by 4 bases, the J end by 5 bases, with 5 bases between. The CDR3 sequence is CASSSGTGELFF. In DNA form, the CDR3 reads TGTGCCAGCAGTTCGGGAACCGGGGAGCTGTTTTTT.